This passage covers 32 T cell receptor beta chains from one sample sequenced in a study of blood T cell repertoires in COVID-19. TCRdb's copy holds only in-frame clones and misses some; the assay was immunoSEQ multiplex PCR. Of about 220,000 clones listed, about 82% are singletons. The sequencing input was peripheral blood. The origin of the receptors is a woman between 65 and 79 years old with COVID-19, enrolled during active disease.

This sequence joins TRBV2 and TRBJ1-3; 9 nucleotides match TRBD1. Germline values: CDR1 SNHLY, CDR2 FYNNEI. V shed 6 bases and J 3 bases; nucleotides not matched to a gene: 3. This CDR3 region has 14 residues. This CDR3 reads CASRQGAYGNTIYF. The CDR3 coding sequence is TGTGCCAGCAGACAGGGGGCTTATGGAAACACCATATATTTT.

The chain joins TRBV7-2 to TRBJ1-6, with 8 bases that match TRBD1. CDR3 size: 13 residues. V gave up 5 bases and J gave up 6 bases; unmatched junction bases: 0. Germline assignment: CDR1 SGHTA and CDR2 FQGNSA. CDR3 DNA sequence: TGTGCCAGCAGCGGACAGGGTAATTCACCCCTCCACTTT. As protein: CASSGQGNSPLHF.

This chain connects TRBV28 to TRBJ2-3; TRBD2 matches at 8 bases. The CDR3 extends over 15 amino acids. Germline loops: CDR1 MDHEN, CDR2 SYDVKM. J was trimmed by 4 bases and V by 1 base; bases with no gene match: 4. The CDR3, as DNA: TGTGCCAGCAGTTTATCGCGGGGGGTGGCAGATACGCAGTATTTT. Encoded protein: CASSLSRGVADTQYF.

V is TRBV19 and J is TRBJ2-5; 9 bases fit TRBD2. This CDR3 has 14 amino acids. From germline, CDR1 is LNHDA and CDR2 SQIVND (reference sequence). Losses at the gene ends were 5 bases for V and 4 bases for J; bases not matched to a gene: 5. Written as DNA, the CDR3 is TGTGCCAGTAGTGAGCGGGGGGCCGTAGAGACCCAGTACTTC. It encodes CASSERGAVETQYF.

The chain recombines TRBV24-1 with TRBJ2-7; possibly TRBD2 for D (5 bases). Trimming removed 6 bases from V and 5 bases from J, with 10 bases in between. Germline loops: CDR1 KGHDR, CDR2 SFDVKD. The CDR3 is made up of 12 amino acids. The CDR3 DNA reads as TGTGCCACCAGTTTCAGCGGTGACGAGCAGTACTTC. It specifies CATSFSGDEQYF.

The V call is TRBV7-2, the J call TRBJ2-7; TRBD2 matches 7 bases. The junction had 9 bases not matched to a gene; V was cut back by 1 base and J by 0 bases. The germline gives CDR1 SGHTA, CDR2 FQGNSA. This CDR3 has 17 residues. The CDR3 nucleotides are TGTGCCAGCAGCTTAGAAGGAGGGCTAGCGGCCTCCTACGAGCAGTACTTC. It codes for CASSLEGGLAASYEQYF.

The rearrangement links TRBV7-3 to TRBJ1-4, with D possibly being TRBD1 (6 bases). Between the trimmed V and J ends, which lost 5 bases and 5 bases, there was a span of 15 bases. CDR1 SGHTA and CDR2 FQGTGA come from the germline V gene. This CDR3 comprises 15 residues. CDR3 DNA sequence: TGTGCCAGCAGCATAGGGGGACACCCGAATGAAAAACTGTTTTTT. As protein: CASSIGGHPNEKLFF.

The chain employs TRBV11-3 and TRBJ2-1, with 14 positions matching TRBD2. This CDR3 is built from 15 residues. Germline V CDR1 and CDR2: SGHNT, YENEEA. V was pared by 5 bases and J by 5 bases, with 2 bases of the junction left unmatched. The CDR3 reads CASSATSGGDNEQFF. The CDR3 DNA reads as TGTGCCAGCAGCGCGACTAGCGGGGGGGACAATGAGCAGTTCTTC.

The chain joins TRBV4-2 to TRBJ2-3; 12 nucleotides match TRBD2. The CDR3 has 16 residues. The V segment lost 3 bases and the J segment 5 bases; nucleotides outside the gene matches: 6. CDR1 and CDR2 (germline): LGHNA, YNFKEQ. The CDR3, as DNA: TGTGCCAGCAGCCACAGACTAGCGGGAGAACAAGATACGCAGTATTTT. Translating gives CASSHRLAGEQDTQYF.

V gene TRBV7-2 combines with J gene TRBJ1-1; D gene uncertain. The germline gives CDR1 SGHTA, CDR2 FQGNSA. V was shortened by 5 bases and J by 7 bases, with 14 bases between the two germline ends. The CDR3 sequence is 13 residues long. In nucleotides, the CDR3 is TGTGCCAGCAGCCTTAGTCTAGAAGGTGAAGCTTTCTTT. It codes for CASSLSLEGEAFF.

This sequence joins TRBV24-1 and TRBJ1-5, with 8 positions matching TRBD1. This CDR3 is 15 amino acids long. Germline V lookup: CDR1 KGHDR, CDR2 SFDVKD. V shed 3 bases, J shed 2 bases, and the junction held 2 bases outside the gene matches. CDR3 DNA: TGTGCCACCAGTGATGAGGGACAGGGCAATCAGCCCCAGCATTTT. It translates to CATSDEGQGNQPQHF.

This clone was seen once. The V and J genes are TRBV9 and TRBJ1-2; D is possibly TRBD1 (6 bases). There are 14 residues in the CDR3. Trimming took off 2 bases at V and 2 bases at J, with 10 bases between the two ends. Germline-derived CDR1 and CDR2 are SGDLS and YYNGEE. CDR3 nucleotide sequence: TGTGCCAGCAGCGTGGGGGGGCTAAACTATGGCTACACCTTC. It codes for CASSVGGLNYGYTF.

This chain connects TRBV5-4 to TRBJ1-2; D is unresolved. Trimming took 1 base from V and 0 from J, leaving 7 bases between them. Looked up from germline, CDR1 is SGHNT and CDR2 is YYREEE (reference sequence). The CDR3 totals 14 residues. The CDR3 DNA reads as TGTGCCAGCAGCTTGTTTTACACTAACTATGGCTACACCTTC. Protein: CASSLFYTNYGYTF.

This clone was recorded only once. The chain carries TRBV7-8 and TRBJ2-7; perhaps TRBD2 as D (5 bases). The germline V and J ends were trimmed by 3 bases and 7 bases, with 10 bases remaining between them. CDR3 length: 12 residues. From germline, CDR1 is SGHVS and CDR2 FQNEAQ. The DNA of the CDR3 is TGTGCCAGCAGCTTTAATGGGGAGGAGCAGTACTTC. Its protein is CASSFNGEEQYF.

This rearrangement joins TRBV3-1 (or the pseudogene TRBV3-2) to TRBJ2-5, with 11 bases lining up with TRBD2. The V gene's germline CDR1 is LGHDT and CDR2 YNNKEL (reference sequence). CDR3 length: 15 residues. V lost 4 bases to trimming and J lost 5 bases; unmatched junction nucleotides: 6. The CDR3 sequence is CASSLTSGGSETQYF. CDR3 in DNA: TGTGCCAGCAGCCTCACTAGCGGGGGATCCGAGACCCAGTACTTC.

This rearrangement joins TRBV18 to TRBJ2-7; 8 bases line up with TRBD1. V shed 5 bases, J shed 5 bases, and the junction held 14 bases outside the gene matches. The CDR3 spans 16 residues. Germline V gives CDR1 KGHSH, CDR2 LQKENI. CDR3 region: CASSNQGALTVHEQYF. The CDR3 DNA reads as TGTGCCAGCTCAAATCAGGGGGCCTTGACGGTACACGAGCAGTACTTC.

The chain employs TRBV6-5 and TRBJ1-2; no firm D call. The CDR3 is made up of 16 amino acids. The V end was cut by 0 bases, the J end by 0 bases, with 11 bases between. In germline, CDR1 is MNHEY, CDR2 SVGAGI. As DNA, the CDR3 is TGTGCCAGCAGTTACTCTGACACGCTCTCTAACTATGGCTACACCTTC. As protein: CASSYSDTLSNYGYTF.

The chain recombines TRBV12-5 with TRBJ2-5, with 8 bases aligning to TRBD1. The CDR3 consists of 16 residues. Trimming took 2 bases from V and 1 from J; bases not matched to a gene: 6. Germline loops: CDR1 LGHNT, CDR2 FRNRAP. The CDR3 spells CASGLPRTGTQETQYF. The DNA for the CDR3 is TGTGCTAGTGGTTTGCCCCGGACAGGGACCCAAGAGACCCAGTACTTC.

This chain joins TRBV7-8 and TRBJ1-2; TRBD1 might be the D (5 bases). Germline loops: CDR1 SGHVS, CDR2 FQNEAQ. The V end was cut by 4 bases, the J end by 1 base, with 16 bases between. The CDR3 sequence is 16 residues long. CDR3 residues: CASSSESRRGNYGYTF. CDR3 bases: TGTGCCAGCAGCTCCGAGAGTAGGAGGGGTAACTATGGCTACACCTTC.

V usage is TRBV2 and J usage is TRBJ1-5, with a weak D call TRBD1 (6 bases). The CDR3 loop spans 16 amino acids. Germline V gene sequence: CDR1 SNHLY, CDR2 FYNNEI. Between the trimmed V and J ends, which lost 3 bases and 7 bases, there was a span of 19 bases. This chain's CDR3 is CASSEMGHLGGQPQHF. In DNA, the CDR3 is TGTGCCAGCAGTGAGATGGGACACTTAGGCGGGCAGCCCCAGCATTTT.

This chain's CDR3 is CASGLRGGQNDEQYF. CDR3 coding DNA: TGTGCTAGTGGTTTAAGGGGTGGACAAAACGACGAGCAGTACTTC. The chain joins TRBV12-5 to TRBJ2-7; maybe TRBD1 (5 bases). The length of the CDR3 is 15 residues. V shed 3 bases and J shed 5 bases, with 17 bases lying between them. Germline V gene lookup returns CDR1 LGHNT and CDR2 FRNRAP.

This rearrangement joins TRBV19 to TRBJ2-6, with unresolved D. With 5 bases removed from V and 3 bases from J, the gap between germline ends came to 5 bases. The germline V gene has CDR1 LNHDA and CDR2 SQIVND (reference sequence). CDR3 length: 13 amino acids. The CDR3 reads CASSEIGANVLTF. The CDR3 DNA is TGTGCCAGTAGTGAGATTGGGGCCAACGTCCTGACTTTC.

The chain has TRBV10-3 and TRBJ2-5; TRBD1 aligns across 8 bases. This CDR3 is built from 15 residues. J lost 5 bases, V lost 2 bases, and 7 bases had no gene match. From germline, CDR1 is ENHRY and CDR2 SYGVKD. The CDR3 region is CAISERRTGQETQYF. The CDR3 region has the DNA TGTGCCATCAGTGAGAGGAGGACAGGGCAGGAGACCCAGTACTTC.

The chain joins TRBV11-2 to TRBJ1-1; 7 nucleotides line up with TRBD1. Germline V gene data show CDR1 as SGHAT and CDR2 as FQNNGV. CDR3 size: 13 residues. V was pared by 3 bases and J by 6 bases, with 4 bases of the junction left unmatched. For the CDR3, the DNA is TGTGCCAGCAGCTTCCGGGACAGAGCTGAAGCTTTCTTT. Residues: CASSFRDRAEAFF. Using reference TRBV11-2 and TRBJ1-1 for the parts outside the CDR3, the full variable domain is EAGVAQSPRYKIIEKRQSVAFWCNPISGHATLYWYQQILGQGPKLLIQFQNNGVVDDSQLPKDRFSAERLKGVDSTLKIQPAKLEDSAVYLCASSFRDRAEAFFGQGTRLTVV.

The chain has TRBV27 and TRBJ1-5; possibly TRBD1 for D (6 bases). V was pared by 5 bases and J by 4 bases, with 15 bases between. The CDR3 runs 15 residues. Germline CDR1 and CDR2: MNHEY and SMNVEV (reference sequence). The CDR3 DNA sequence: TGTGCCAGCAGTACAGGGCGTTTCGGTAATCAGCCCCAGCATTTT. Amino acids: CASSTGRFGNQPQHF.

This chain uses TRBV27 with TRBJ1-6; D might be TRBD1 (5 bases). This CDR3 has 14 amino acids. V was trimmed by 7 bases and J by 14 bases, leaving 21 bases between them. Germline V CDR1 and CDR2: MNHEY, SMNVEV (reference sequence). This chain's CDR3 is CASTSTARESALHF. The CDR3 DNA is TGTGCCAGCACTTCGACCGCCAGGGAATCGGCCCTCCACTTT.

CDR3 amino acids: CASNPIPGEQFF. The CDR3 bases are TGTGCCAGCAACCCCATCCCGGGTGAGCAGTTCTTC. This chain links TRBV7-8 with TRBJ2-1; D unclear. This CDR3 region has 12 residues. V was cut by 7 bases and J by 9 bases, with 13 bases left in between. Germline CDR1 and CDR2: SGHVS and FQNEAQ.

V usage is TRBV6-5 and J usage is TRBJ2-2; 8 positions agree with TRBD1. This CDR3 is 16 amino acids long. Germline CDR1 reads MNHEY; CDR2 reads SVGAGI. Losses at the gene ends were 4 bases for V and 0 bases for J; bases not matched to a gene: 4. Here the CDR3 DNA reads TGTGCCAGCAGTTTAGGACAGGGTACGAACACCGGGGAGCTGTTTTTT. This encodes CASSLGQGTNTGELFF.

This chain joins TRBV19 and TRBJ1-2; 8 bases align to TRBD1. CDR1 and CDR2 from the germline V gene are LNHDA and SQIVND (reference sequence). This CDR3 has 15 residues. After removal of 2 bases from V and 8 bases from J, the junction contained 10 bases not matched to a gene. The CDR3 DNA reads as TGTGCCAGTAGTATAACGGGCCAGGGGGCAGGAGGCTACACCTTC. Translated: CASSITGQGAGGYTF.

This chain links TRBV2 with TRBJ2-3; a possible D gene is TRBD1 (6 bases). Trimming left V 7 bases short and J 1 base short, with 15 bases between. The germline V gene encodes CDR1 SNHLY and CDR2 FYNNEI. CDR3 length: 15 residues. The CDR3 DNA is TGTGCCAGCACTCGAGGGGGTGGGGGCACAGATACGCAGTATTTT. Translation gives CASTRGGGGTDTQYF.

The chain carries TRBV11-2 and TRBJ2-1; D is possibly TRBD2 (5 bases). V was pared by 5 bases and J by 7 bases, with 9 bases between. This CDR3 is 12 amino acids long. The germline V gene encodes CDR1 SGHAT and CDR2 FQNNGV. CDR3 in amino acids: CASSPTGNEQFF. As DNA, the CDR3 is TGTGCCAGCAGCCCGACGGGGAATGAGCAGTTCTTC.

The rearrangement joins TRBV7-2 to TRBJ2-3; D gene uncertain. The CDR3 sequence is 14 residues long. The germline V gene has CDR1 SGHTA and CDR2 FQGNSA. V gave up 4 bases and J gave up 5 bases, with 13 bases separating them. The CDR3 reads CASSSQSKLDTQYF. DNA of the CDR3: TGTGCCAGCAGCTCGCAATCTAAACTAGATACGCAGTATTTT.